The table lists the clone carrying this TCR beta chain with a count of one. The data were obtained in a study of blood T cell repertoires in COVID-19. Assignments of participants to cohorts depended upon their own reported clinical history. Source study methods: Reference gene primer amplification in the assay estimated nucleated cell counts. Libraries were prepared by immunoSEQ multiplex PCR; TCRdb keeps only in-frame clonotypes and omits some of them. V, J and clone size are those of that table, while D and trimming were read from the DNA. Here the sample spans about 140,000 clones, roughly 81% being singletons. The origin of this receptor is a woman aged 45-59 years with acute COVID-19. Input material: PBMCs or T cells enriched from blood (not recorded which).

For the CDR3, the DNA is TGCGCCAGCAGGCAAACGGGTAGCAGGGGCAATGAGCAGTTCTTC. Its translation is CASRQTGSRGNEQFF. The gene calls are TRBV4-3 and TRBJ2-1; TRBD1 might be the D (6 bases). Trimming shortened V by 6 bases and J by 6 bases, and 18 bases separated the two germline ends. The CDR3 has 15 amino acids. Germline values: CDR1 LGHNA, CDR2 YSLEER.